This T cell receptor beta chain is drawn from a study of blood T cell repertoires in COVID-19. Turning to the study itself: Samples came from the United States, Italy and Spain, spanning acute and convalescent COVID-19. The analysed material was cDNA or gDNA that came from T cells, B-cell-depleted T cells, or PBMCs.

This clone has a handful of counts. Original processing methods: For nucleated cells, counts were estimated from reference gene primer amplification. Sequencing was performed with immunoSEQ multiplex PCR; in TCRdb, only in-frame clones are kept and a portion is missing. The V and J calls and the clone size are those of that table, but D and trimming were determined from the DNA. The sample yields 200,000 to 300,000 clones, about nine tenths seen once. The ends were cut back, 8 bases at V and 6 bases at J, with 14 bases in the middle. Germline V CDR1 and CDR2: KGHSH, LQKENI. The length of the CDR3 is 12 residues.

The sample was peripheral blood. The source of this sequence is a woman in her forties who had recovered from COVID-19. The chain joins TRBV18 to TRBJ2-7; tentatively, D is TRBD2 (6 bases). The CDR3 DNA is TGTGCCAGCCTCGGACCGGGAGTCGAGCAGTACTTC. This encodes CASLGPGVEQYF.